This T cell receptor beta chain stems from a study of shared clonotypes between healthy human individuals. As for the study in general: CD4 naive and CD4 memory each took three plates per donor, while CD8 naive took two and CD8 memory one.

This clone was recorded a few times. What it binds is unknown. This was a deep-level run. DNA at about 190 ng, roughly 30,000 T cell genomes, went into sorted-subset replicate PCRs. Data came from immunoSEQ multiplex PCR; TCRdb stores just in-frame clones and leaves some out. The profile shows a few million clones, around 90% of them singletons. Study-level results: Generally, estimated richness proved larger in naive subsets than it did in memory subsets.

CDR1 is SNHLY, CDR2 FYNNEI, per germline. The CDR3 has 13 residues. V lost 4 bases and J lost 3, with 9 bases in between. The chain combines TRBV2 with TRBJ1-1; D is unresolved. The receptor was isolated from a man aged 18 to 35 in good health. Sequenced input: naive CD4+ T cells sorted from blood. Regarding subset: CD45RA+ positively selected. CDR3 protein: CASSANGDTEAFF. CDR3 nucleotides: TGTGCCAGCAGTGCAAACGGGGACACTGAAGCTTTCTTT.